Shown below are 12 T cell receptor beta chains from a single sample sequenced in a study of T-cell reconstitution after alpha-beta-depleted transplantation in children. A TCRbeta library incorporating unique molecular identifiers was prepared. Via MiXCR, TCRdb re-called the PCR reads, giving one row per CDR3 protein. This sample carries around 410,000 distinct CDR3 sequences, approximately 11% of them seen once, and the ten largest clones take approximately 5%. The sample here was PBMCs from the stem cell graft donor, taken from the stem cell graft. The receptors were gathered from a human donor who donated a stem cell graft to a child with acute myeloid leukemia.

This chain connects TRBV20-1 to TRBJ1-3, with D hard to call. The CDR3 sequence is 13 residues long. Germline values: CDR1 DFQATT, CDR2 SNEGSKA (reference sequence). The ends were cut back, 3 bases at V and 4 bases at J, with 10 bases in the middle. CDR3 bases: TGCAGTGCTAGCCCACCGGAAGGAAACACCATATATTTT. It encodes CSASPPEGNTIYF.

This clonotype was found a few times. The J gene is TRBJ2-1, the V gene TRBV5-1; D remains ambiguous. The CDR3 is 14 residues long. Germline values: CDR1 SGHRS, CDR2 YFSETQ. The germline V and J ends were trimmed by 7 bases and 8 bases, with 19 bases remaining between them. As DNA, the CDR3 is TGCGCCAGCGGCCCCGGATACGGTTCGCATGAGCAGTTCTTC. Translation gives CASGPGYGSHEQFF.

This clonotype came up a few times. The chain combines TRBV5-6 with TRBJ2-1; D gene ambiguous. This CDR3 spans 13 amino acids. Germline assignment: CDR1 SGHDT and CDR2 YYEEEE. Trimming removed 0 bases at V and 4 bases at J, with 5 bases between. As DNA, the CDR3 is TGTGCCAGCAGCTTGGTTCTATACAATGAGCAGTTCTTC. Amino acids: CASSLVLYNEQFF.

Ten or more counts support this clonotype. CDR3 loop: CASSPRQGDEQFF. CDR3 DNA sequence: TGTGCCAGCAGCCCACGACAGGGGGATGAGCAGTTCTTC. V usage is TRBV7-2 and J usage is TRBJ2-1; 9 nucleotides align to TRBD1. J lost 8 bases, V lost 5 bases, and 4 bases had no gene match. This CDR3 is 13 amino acids long. Per the germline V gene, CDR1 is SGHTA and CDR2 is FQGNSA.

V is TRBV5-1 and J is TRBJ2-1, with 10 positions matching TRBD2. CDR3 size: 14 residues. Germline V gene lookup returns CDR1 SGHRS and CDR2 YFSETQ. With V trimmed by 4 bases and J by 15 bases, 13 bases remained unmatched. This CDR3 is CASSPTSGMASGFF. In nucleotides, the CDR3 is TGCGCCAGCAGCCCCACTAGCGGGATGGCCTCCGGGTTCTTC.

This chain uses TRBV20-1 with TRBJ2-3, with 7 bases lining up with TRBD2. The CDR3 is 15 amino acids. Losses at the gene ends were 6 bases for V and 0 bases for J; bases not matched to a gene: 9. Germline CDR1 reads DFQATT; CDR2 reads SNEGSKA (reference sequence). The DNA for the CDR3 is TGCAGTGCCTTTTTCCTTAGCGGGAGCACAGATACGCAGTATTTT. Residues: CSAFFLSGSTDTQYF.

The CDR3 reads CSASDVLQGARNYGYTF. DNA of the CDR3: TGCAGTGCTAGTGATGTTCTACAGGGGGCGCGTAACTATGGCTACACCTTC. This chain joins TRBV20-1 and TRBJ1-2, with 9 bases that match TRBD1. The germline CDR1 and CDR2 sequences are DFQATT and SNEGSKA (reference sequence). This CDR3 contains 17 residues. V shed 3 bases and J 1 base; nucleotides not matched to a gene: 12.

The table lists this clonotype with a few counts. The chain joins TRBV20-1 to TRBJ2-7, with TRBD2 matching over 7 bases. CDR3 length equals 19 residues. Germline V gene sequence: CDR1 DFQATT, CDR2 SNEGSKA (reference sequence). As DNA, the CDR3 is TGCAGGGGGACGTTGGGACGGGGGGACTCCCATGACCGGGGATACGAGCAGTACGTC. Protein sequence: CRGTLGRGDSHDRGYEQYV.

This clonotype was recorded many times. The chain carries TRBV25-1 and TRBJ2-5; 14 nucleotides match TRBD2. Germline CDR1 MGHDK, CDR2 SYGVNS. This CDR3 contains 16 residues. Trimming cost V 5 bases and J 2 bases; bases outside gene matches: 4. CDR3 loop: CASSLGTSGSQETQYF. The DNA of the CDR3 is TGTGCCAGCAGTCTGGGGACTAGCGGGAGTCAAGAGACCCAGTACTTC.

The V gene is TRBV6-1, the J gene TRBJ2-2, with 11 bases identical to TRBD2. Germline CDR1 MNHNS, CDR2 SASEGT. This CDR3 comprises 17 residues. J was trimmed by 6 bases and V by 3 bases; bases with no gene match: 9. CDR3: CASSEPFRLAGSGELFF. Written as DNA, the CDR3 is TGTGCCAGCAGTGAGCCCTTCCGACTAGCGGGATCCGGGGAGCTGTTTTTT.

V usage is TRBV29-1 and J usage is TRBJ1-1; 7 positions agree with TRBD1. The CDR3 runs to 13 residues. Germline V gene lookup returns CDR1 SQVTM and CDR2 ANQGSEA. V dropped 7 bases and J dropped 1; count of bases not matched to a gene: 6. This CDR3 reads CSAPDRQNTEAFF. CDR3 bases: TGCAGCGCACCGGACAGGCAGAACACTGAAGCTTTCTTT.

Details on this clonotype: One base away lies a much larger clone, so this may be a sequencing read error. The CDR3 reads CTARRQINEKLFF. CDR3 DNA: TGCACTGCTAGGCGACAGATTAATGAAAAACTGTTTTTT. The chain couples TRBV20-1 to TRBJ1-4, with D possibly TRBD1 on 5 matching bases. The CDR3 covers 13 residues. The germline V gene has CDR1 DFQATT and CDR2 SNEGSKA (reference sequence).